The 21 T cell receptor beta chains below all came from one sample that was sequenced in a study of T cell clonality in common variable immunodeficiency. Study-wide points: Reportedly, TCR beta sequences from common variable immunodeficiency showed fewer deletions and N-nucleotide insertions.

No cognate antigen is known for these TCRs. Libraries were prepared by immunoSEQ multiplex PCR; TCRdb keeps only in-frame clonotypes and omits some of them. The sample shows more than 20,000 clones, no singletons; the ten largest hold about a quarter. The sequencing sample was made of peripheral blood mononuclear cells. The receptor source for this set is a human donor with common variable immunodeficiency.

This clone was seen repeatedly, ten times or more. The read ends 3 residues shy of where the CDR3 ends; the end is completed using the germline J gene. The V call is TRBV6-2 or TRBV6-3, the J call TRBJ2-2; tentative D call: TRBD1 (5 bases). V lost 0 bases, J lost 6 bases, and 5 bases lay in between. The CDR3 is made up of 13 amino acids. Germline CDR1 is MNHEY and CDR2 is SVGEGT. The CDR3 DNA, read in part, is TGTGCCAGCAGTTACTCGACAGCCGGGGAG. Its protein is CASSYSTAGE. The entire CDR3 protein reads CASSYSTAGELFF.

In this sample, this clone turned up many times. The CDR3 bases that were read are TGCAGTGCCCGGGGGTTTGGAATCGCTACG. Protein product: CSARGFGIAT. The CDR3, in full, reads CSARGFGIATQYF. The chain couples TRBV20-1 to TRBJ2-3, with D perhaps matching TRBD2 (6 bases). The DNA ends 3 residues before the CDR3 does, and the rest of the CDR3 is filled in from the germline J gene. CDR3 length: 13 residues. From germline, CDR1 is DFQATT and CDR2 SNEGSKA (reference sequence). Trimming pared 6 bases from V and 8 bases from J, leaving 18 bases between.

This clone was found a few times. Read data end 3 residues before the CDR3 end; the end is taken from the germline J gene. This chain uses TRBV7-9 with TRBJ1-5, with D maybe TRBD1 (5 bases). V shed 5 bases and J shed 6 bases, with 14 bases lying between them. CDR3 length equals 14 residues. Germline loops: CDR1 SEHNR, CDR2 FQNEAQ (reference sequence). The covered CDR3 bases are TGTGCCAGCAGCATAGGGGTAGGGCTTCAGCCC. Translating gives CASSIGVGLQP. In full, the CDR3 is CASSIGVGLQPQHF.

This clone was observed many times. The CDR3 protein is CASSLIEGAGEQFF. The CDR3 DNA, read in part, is TGTGCCAGCAGCTTAATTGAGGGGGCGGGTGAG. This chain links TRBV7-2 with TRBJ2-1; 7 positions agree with TRBD1. Read coverage stops 3 residues before the CDR3 terminus; the germline J gene supplies the remainder. Looked up from germline, CDR1 is SGHTA and CDR2 is FQGNSA. Trimming took 2 bases from V and 9 from J; bases not matched to a gene: 7. The CDR3 spans 14 residues.

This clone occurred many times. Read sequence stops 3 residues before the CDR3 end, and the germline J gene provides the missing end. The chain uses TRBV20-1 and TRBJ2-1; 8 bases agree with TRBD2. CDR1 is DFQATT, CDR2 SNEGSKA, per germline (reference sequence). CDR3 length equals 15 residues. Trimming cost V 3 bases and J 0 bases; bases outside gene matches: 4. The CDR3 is CSASDGTSSYNEQFF. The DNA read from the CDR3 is TGCAGTGCTAGTGACGGGACTAGCTCCTACAATGAG.

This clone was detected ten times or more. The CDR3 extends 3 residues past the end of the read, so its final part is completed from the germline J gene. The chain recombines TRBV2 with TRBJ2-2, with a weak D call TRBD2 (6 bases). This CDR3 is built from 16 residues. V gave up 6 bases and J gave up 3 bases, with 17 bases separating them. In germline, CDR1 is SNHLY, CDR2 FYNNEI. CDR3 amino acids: CASRFSGGKHTGELFF. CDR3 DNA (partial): TGTGCCAGCAGATTCTCGGGCGGGAAACACACCGGGGAG.

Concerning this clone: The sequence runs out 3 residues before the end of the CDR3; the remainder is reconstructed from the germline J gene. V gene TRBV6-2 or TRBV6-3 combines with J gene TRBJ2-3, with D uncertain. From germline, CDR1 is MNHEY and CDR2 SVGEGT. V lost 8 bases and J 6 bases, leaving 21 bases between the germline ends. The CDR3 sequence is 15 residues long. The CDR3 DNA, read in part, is TGTGCCAGCGGCCGAGCGCGGATACACATTGATACG. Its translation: CASGRARIHIDT. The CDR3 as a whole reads CASGRARIHIDTQYF.

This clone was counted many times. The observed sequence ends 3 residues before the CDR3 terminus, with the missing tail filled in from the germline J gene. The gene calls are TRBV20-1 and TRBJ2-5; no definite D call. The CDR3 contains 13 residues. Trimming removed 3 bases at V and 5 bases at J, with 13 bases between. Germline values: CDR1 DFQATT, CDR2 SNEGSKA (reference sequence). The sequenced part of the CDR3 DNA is TGCAGTGCTAGCCTAAATCTCCGCGAGACC. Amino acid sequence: CSASLNLRET. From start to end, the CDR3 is CSASLNLRETQYF.

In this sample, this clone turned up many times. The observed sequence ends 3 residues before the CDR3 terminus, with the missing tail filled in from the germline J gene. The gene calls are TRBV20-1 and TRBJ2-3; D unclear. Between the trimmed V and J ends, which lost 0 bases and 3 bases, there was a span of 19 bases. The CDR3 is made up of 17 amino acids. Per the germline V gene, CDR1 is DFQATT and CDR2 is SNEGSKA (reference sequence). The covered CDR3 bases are TGCAGTGCTAGAGATAACACCCTGGCAATATCTACAGATACG. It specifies CSARDNTLAISTDT. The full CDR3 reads CSARDNTLAISTDTQYF.

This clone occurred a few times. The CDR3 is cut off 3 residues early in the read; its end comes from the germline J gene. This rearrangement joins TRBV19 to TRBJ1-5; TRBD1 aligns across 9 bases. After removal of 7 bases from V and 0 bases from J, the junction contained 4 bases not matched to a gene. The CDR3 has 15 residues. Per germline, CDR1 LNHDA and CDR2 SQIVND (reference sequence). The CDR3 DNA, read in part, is TGTGCCAGTATAGGGACAGGGCATAGCAATCAGCCC. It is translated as CASIGTGHSNQP. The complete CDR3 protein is CASIGTGHSNQPQHF.

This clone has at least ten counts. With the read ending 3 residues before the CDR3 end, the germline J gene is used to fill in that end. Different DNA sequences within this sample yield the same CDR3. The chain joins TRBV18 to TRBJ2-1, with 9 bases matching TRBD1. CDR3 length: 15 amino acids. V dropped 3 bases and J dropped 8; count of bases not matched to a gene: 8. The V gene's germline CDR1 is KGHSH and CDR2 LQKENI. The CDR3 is CASSPNRGPRDEQFF. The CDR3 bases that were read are TGTGCCAGCTCACCTAACAGGGGGCCCCGTGATGAG.

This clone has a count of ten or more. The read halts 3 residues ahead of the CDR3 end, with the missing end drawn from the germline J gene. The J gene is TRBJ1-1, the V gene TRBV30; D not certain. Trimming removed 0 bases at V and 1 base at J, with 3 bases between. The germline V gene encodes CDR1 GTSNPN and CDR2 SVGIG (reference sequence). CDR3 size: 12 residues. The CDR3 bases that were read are TGTGCCTGGAGTGTCTGGAACACTGAA. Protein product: CAWSVWNTE. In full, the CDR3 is CAWSVWNTEAFF. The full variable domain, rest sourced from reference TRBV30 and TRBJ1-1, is SQTIHQWPATLVQPVGSPLSLECTVEGTSNPNLYWYRQAAGRGLQLLFYSVGIGQISSEVPQNLSASRPQDRQFILSSKKLLLSDSGFYLCAWSVWNTEAFFGQGTRLTVV.

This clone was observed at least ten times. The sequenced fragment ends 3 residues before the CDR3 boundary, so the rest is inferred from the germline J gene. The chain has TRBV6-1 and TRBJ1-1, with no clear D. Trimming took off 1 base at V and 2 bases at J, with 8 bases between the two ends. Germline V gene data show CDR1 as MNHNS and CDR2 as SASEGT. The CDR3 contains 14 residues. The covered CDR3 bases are TGTGCCAGCAGTGAAGGTCCCCTTAACACTGAA. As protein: CASSEGPLNTE. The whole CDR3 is CASSEGPLNTEAFF.

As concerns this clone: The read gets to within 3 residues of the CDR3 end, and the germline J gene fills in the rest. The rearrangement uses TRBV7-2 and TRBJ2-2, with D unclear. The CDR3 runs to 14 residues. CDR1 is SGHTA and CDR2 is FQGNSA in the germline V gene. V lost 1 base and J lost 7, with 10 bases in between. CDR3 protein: CASSLGLVIGELFF. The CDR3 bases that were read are TGTGCCAGCAGCTTAGGTTTAGTAATCGGGGAG.

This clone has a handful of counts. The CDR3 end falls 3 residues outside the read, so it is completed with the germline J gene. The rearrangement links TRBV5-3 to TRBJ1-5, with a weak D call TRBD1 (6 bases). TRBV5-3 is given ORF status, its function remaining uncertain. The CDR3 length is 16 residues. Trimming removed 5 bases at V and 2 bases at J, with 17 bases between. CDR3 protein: CARRPGPGVGNQPQHF. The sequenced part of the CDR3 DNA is TGTGCCAGAAGGCCGGGACCAGGGGTGGGCAATCAGCCC.

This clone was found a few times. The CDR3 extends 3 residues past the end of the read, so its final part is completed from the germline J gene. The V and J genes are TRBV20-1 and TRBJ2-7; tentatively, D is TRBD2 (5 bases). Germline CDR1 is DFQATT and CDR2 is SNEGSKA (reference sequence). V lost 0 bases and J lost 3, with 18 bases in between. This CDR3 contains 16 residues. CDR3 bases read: TGCAGTGCTAGAGAAGGCATTCAGGACTTCAACTACGAG. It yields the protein CSAREGIQDFNYE. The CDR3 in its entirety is CSAREGIQDFNYEQYF.

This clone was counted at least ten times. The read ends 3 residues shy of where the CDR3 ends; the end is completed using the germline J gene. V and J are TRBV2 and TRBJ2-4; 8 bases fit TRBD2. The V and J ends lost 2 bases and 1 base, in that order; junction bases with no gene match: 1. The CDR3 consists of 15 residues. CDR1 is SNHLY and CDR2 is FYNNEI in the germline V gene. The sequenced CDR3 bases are TGTGCCAGCAGTGAACGACTAGCGGCCAAAAACATT. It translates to CASSERLAAKNI. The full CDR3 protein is CASSERLAAKNIQYF.

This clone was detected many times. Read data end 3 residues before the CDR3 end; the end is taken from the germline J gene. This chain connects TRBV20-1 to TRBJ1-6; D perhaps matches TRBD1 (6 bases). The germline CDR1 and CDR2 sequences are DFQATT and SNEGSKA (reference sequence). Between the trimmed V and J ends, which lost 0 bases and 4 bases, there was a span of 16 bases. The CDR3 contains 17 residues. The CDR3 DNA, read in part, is TGCAGTGCTAGAGATCAGGGCAGGGGCGGTTATAATTCACCC. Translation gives CSARDQGRGGYNSP. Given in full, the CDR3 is CSARDQGRGGYNSPLHF.

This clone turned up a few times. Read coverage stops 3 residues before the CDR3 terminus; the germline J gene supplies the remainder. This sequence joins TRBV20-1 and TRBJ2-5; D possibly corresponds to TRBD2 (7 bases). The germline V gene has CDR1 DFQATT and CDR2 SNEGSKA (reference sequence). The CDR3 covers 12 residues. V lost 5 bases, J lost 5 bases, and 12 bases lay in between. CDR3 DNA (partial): TGCAGTGCTTCGAGGGGGGGGGAGACC. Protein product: CSASRGGET. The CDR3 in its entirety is CSASRGGETQYF.

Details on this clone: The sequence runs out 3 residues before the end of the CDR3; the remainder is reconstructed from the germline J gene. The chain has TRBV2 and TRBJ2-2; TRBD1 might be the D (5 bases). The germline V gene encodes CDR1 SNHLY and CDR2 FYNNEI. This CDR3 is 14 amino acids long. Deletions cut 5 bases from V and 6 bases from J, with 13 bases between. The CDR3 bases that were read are TGTGCCAGCAGTCAGGGTTATCGGCCCGGGGAG. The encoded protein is CASSQGYRPGE. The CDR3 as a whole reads CASSQGYRPGELFF.

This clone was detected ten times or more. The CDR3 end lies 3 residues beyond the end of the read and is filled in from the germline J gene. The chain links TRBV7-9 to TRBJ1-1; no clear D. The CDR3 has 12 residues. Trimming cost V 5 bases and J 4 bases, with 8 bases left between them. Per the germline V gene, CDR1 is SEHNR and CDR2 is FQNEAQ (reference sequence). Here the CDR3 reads CASSLPVTEAFF. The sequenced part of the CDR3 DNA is TGTGCCAGCAGCCTTCCCGTCACTGAA.